This TCR beta chain was profiled in a study of cytomegalovirus exposure and HLA in healthy donors. Study information: There were about 85 million unique TCRs (from HLA-typed donors) in an early data release.

PCR employed 60 Vbeta and 13 Jbeta primers. Original methodology: As a later analysis found, there were approximately 80 million unique TCR beta chains, of which around 9.9 million were shared. Only in-frame clones appear in the TCRdb table, and some are missing; sequencing was by immunoSEQ multiplex PCR. V and J calls and clone size come straight from that table; D and trimming were deduced from the DNA. Among about 120,000 clones listed, around 81% were seen once. This clone showed up just a few times. The antigen is not known. Study-level findings and limits: Trimming of TCR beta V- and J-genes showed a link, identified in a later analysis, to a missense DCLRE1C variant.

At the time of sampling, donors were nominally healthy, though unrecorded immune exposures were likely. Germline V lookup: CDR1 MNHEY, CDR2 SVGAGI. Trimming pared 8 bases from V and 0 bases from J, leaving 16 bases between. This CDR3 region has 15 residues. This sequence was found in a middle-aged woman in good health and CMV-seronegative. The specimen was PBMCs. The chain has TRBV6-5 and TRBJ1-2, with unresolved D. The CDR3 region has the DNA TGTGCCAGCCACTTGGGAGGGTCCACTAACTATGGCTACACCTTC. Its translation: CASHLGGSTNYGYTF.